Listed here is a single T cell receptor (beta chain). The antigen remains unidentified. Expansion of antigen-specific CD4+ T cells with viral peptide pools was carried out by the ViraFEST assay before sequencing. It was after approximately 11 days of culture that CD4+ T cells were isolated. Sometime from March through December 2020, the person acquired a SARS-CoV-2 infection that PCR confirmed. Culturing of more than 1.5 million PBMC per well took place with around 9.4 IU/ml IL-2 and about 10 ug/ml peptides. It was on days 3 and 7 that half the medium was replaced with IL-2 medium. The length of the CDR3 is 14 residues. Germline CDR1 reads KGHSH; CDR2 reads LQKENI. Between the trimmed V and J ends, which lost 3 bases and 0 bases, there was a span of 6 bases. Profiling relied on immunoSEQ multiplex PCR, and the TCRdb table lists in-frame clones only, not all of them. The sample holds around 46,000 clones, around 70% seen once.

This entry belongs to a study of vaccination effects on CD4 cells after COVID-19. About the study: Of the BNT162b2 and mRNA-1273 vaccines, participants received two doses of one or the other.

General study points: Marked clonal contraction of infection- and vaccine-induced clones was seen late after vaccination.

The receptor was derived from a human donor who had a prior SARS-CoV-2 infection. V usage is TRBV18 and J usage is TRBJ1-5, with D maybe TRBD1 (5 bases). The starting material was CD4+ T cells from PBMCs cultured with a peptide pool, obtained before COVID-19 vaccination. The CDR3 sequence is CASSPDSSNQPQHF. The CDR3 DNA reads as TGTGCCAGCTCACCCGACAGTAGCAATCAGCCCCAGCATTTT.